The 20 T cell receptor beta chains in this list originate from one sample, sequenced in a study of T cell changes during pregnancy in multiple sclerosis. TCRdb's copy holds only in-frame clones and misses some; the assay was immunoSEQ multiplex PCR. The data contain more than 40,000 clones, 75% to 95% of them singletons. Sequences were derived from CD8+ T cells from peripheral blood mononuclear cells, sampled after pregnancy. The receptor source for this set is a female donor with multiple sclerosis, enrolled in a pregnancy study.

The genes are TRBV18 and TRBJ1-1; possibly TRBD1 for D (6 bases). Trimming shortened V by 2 bases and J by 7 bases, and 26 bases separated the two germline ends. CDR3 length: 18 residues. The germline V gene has CDR1 KGHSH and CDR2 LQKENI. CDR3 DNA sequence: TGTGCCAGCTCACCAACGACCACGCCCGGGACACAACAAGGTGAAGCTTTCTTT. Its translation is CASSPTTTPGTQQGEAFF.

The chain is built from TRBV6-1 and TRBJ1-5, with unresolved D. The CDR3 is 13 amino acids. The germline V gene has CDR1 MNHNS and CDR2 SASEGT. V lost 2 bases and J lost 4, with 6 bases in between. The CDR3 coding sequence is TGTGCCAGCAGTGAAATCAGGAATCAGCCCCAGCATTTT. It specifies CASSEIRNQPQHF.

This clone was recorded only once. V gene TRBV14 combines with J gene TRBJ1-2; unclear D gene. V lost 1 base to trimming and J lost 7 bases, with 10 bases between them. The germline gives CDR1 SGHDN, CDR2 FVKESK. The CDR3 runs to 13 residues. The CDR3 bases are TGTGCCAGCAGCCAAGGCCCGCACTCTGGCTACACCTTC. It specifies CASSQGPHSGYTF.

J is TRBJ2-5 and V is TRBV6-5; D might be TRBD2 (5 bases). The germline V and J ends were trimmed by 6 bases and 5 bases, with 19 bases remaining between them. This CDR3 contains 15 residues. Germline V lookup: CDR1 MNHEY, CDR2 SVGAGI. The CDR3 spells CASSHLRATGETQYF. CDR3 sequence (DNA): TGTGCCAGCAGCCATCTAAGGGCTACGGGGGAGACCCAGTACTTC.

This chain joins TRBV2 and TRBJ2-2, with 9 bases fitting TRBD1. The germline V gene has CDR1 SNHLY and CDR2 FYNNEI. V was clipped by 7 bases and J by 2 bases; unmatched bases: 11. This CDR3 contains 17 residues. The CDR3 spells CASNRGPLYYNTGELFF. The DNA for the CDR3 is TGTGCCAGCAACAGGGGGCCGTTATACTATAACACCGGGGAGCTGTTTTTT.

The chain is built from TRBV19 and TRBJ2-2; 8 bases map to TRBD2. Trimming removed 8 bases from V and 6 bases from J; junction bases left unmatched: 14. Germline V gene lookup returns CDR1 LNHDA and CDR2 SQIVND (reference sequence). CDR3 length: 16 residues. The CDR3 DNA reads as TGTGCCAGTGGACTAACCAGCGGGAGTTGGTCCGGGGAGCTGTTTTTT. This gives the protein CASGLTSGSWSGELFF.

V usage is TRBV7-3 and J usage is TRBJ1-1, with D perhaps matching TRBD1 (6 bases). V lost 5 bases and J 5 bases, leaving 18 bases between the germline ends. The CDR3 sequence is 15 residues long. Germline V gives CDR1 SGHTA, CDR2 FQGTGA. The CDR3 sequence: CASSPLQGMDTEAFF. In nucleotides, the CDR3 is TGTGCCAGCAGCCCCTTACAGGGTATGGATACTGAAGCTTTCTTT.

The rearrangement joins TRBV19 to TRBJ1-6; TRBD1 agrees at 8 bases. Germline values: CDR1 LNHDA, CDR2 SQIVND (reference sequence). V trimming: 5 bases; J trimming: 9 bases; junction bases outside the gene matches: 9. The CDR3 has 15 amino acids. CDR3 region: CASSLWTGKSSPLHF. The CDR3 DNA sequence: TGTGCCAGTAGTCTATGGACAGGGAAAAGTTCACCCCTCCACTTT.

The chain combines TRBV19 with TRBJ2-4; 7 positions agree with TRBD1. The length of the CDR3 is 15 residues. J lost 1 base, V lost 4 bases, and 4 bases had no gene match. Germline CDR1 and CDR2: LNHDA and SQIVND (reference sequence). CDR3 bases: TGTGCCAGTAGTAGACAGGGAGCGGCCAAAAACATTCAGTACTTC. Its protein product is CASSRQGAAKNIQYF.

The V call is TRBV5-1, the J call TRBJ2-7; 9 bases match TRBD1. CDR1 is SGHRS, CDR2 YFSETQ, per germline. The CDR3 is made up of 14 amino acids. V lost 7 bases, J lost 1 base, and 6 bases stayed unmatched. DNA of the CDR3: TGCGCCAGCCGCGGGACAGGGTTTTCCTACGAGCAGTACTTC. This gives the protein CASRGTGFSYEQYF. The full variable domain, with the rest looked up from reference TRBV5-1 and TRBJ2-7, is KAGVTQTPRYLIKTRGQQVTLSCSPISGHRSVSWYQQTPGQGLQFLFEYFSETQRNKGNFPGRFSGRQFSNSRSEMNVSTLELGDSALYLCASRGTGFSYEQYFGPGTRLTVT.

CDR3 loop: CASSSRQGVEQYF. The CDR3 DNA is TGTGCCAGCAGTTCCCGACAGGGTGTCGAGCAGTACTTC. This sequence joins TRBV6-5 and TRBJ2-7, with 7 bases aligning to TRBD1. Germline trimming cut 4 bases from V and 6 bases from J; bases unmatched to any gene: 6. This CDR3 is built from 13 residues. Germline assignment: CDR1 MNHEY and CDR2 SVGAGI.

In its sample, this clone ranks as medium-sized. This chain uses TRBV19 with TRBJ2-7; 9 bases match TRBD2. V lost 1 base to trimming and J lost 2 bases; unmatched junction nucleotides: 0. The CDR3 extends over 14 amino acids. Germline assignment: CDR1 LNHDA and CDR2 SQIVND (reference sequence). The CDR3 nucleotides are TGTGCCAGTAGTATAGCTAGCGGGGCCTACGAGCAGTACTTC. Translated: CASSIASGAYEQYF. Filled out from reference TRBV19 and TRBJ2-7, the complete variable domain reads DGGITQSPKYLFRKEGQNVTLSCEQNLNHDAMYWYRQDPGQGLRLIYYSQIVNDFQKGDIAEGYSVSREKKESFPLTVTSAQKNPTAFYLCASSIASGAYEQYFGPGTRLTVT.

In its sample, this clone was seen once. The chain couples TRBV6-6 to TRBJ2-7; the D gene is possibly TRBD1 (5 bases). Germline assignment: CDR1 MNHNY and CDR2 SVGAGI (reference sequence). Trimming removed 0 bases from V and 5 bases from J, with 14 bases in between. CDR3 size: 15 residues. CDR3 DNA sequence: TGTGCCAGCAGTTACTCCTCACAGGACCTAGACGAGCAGTACTTC. This sequence encodes CASSYSSQDLDEQYF.

The rearrangement joins TRBV11-2 to TRBJ2-5; TRBD2 aligns across 8 bases. The junction had 7 bases not matched to a gene; V was cut back by 2 bases and J by 2 bases. The CDR3 sequence is 16 residues long. The germline CDR1 and CDR2 sequences are SGHAT and FQNNGV. The CDR3 sequence: CASSLTAGAVQETQYF. The CDR3 DNA reads TGTGCCAGCAGCTTAACAGCGGGGGCAGTTCAAGAGACCCAGTACTTC.

V gene TRBV5-4 combines with J gene TRBJ1-3, with D maybe TRBD1 (5 bases). Germline V gene lookup returns CDR1 SGHNT and CDR2 YYREEE (reference sequence). V was shortened by 4 bases and J by 4 bases, with 15 bases between the two germline ends. The CDR3 runs 15 residues. The CDR3, as DNA: TGTGCCAGCAGCCAGTTGGGGCGGGAAGGAAACACCATATATTTT. It specifies CASSQLGREGNTIYF.

The chain links TRBV6-5 to TRBJ1-2, with no clear D. Germline assignment: CDR1 MNHEY and CDR2 SVGAGI. There are 14 residues in the CDR3. V lost 2 bases and J lost 2, with 9 bases in between. In DNA form, the CDR3 reads TGTGCCAGCAGTTACCGCGGGCCCAACTATGGCTACACCTTC. Residues: CASSYRGPNYGYTF.

Regarding this clone: The germline gene is not matched at one end of the junction; a read error may be the cause. V is TRBV4-3 and J is TRBJ1-1; 9 nucleotides agree with TRBD1. CDR3 length: 15 amino acids. Per the germline V gene, CDR1 is LGHNA and CDR2 is YSLEER. The CDR3 spells CANSQGTGMNTEAFF. For the CDR3, the DNA is TGCGCCAACAGCCAAGGGACAGGGATGAACACTGAAGCTTTCTTT.

This clone is a singleton in its sample. This chain links TRBV10-1 with TRBJ2-3; D might be TRBD1 (6 bases). CDR1 and CDR2 (germline): WNHNN, SYGVQD (reference sequence). The V end was cut by 1 base, the J end by 5 bases, with 22 bases between. The CDR3 is 18 residues long. This CDR3 reads CASSELRQVSFRVDTQYF. CDR3 nucleotide sequence: TGCGCCAGCAGTGAGTTAAGACAGGTGAGTTTCCGGGTAGATACGCAGTATTTT.

This rearrangement joins TRBV4-3 to TRBJ1-6, with D perhaps matching TRBD1 (5 bases). V was clipped by 0 bases and J by 10 bases, with 16 bases between them. CDR3 length: 16 residues. Germline values: CDR1 LGHNA, CDR2 YSLEER. For the CDR3, the DNA is TGCGCCAGCAGCCAAGATGATAGGGCAGGGCGATCACCCCTCCACTTT. Its translation: CASSQDDRAGRSPLHF.

The genes are TRBV14 and TRBJ2-7, with TRBD2 matching over 12 bases. The V gene's germline CDR1 is SGHDN and CDR2 FVKESK. After removal of 5 bases from V and 1 base from J, the junction contained 9 bases not matched to a gene. The CDR3 extends over 17 amino acids. The CDR3 spells CASSERQGTSGSYEQYF. The CDR3 DNA is TGTGCCAGCAGCGAAAGGCAAGGGACTAGCGGGTCCTACGAGCAGTACTTC. The full variable domain, with the rest looked up from reference TRBV14 and TRBJ2-7, is EAGVTQFPSHSVIEKGQTVTLRCDPISGHDNLYWYRRVMGKEIKFLLHFVKESKQDESGMPNNRFLAERTGGTYSTLKVQPAELEDSGVYFCASSERQGTSGSYEQYFGPGTRLTVT.